The TCR beta chain under discussion was sequenced for a study of cytomegalovirus exposure and HLA in healthy donors. Comment on this clone: Its antigen is not known.

In germline, CDR1 is SGHRS, CDR2 YFSETQ. Germline trimming cut 4 bases from V and 6 bases from J; bases unmatched to any gene: 4. CDR3 length equals 14 residues. Likely unrecorded immune exposures existed in these nominally healthy donors. The study's findings and limits: TCR beta V- and J-gene trimming was later associated with a missense DCLRE1C variant. In a later analysis, HLA-associated beta chains showed higher expansion and lower generation probabilities than comparable chains.

PCR involved 60 Vbeta and 13 Jbeta primers. Clones were read by immunoSEQ multiplex PCR, and TCRdb kept only the in-frame ones, dropping some. The table includes 35,000 to 50,000 clones, about 60% detected once. The gene calls are TRBV5-1 and TRBJ2-2; TRBD2 matches 9 bases. The TCR sequence derives from a human donor in good health. The sequenced material came from PBMCs. The DNA for the CDR3 is TGCGCCAGCAGCGGCGGGGGGGCCCCCGGGGAGCTGTTTTTT. Translated: CASSGGGAPGELFF.